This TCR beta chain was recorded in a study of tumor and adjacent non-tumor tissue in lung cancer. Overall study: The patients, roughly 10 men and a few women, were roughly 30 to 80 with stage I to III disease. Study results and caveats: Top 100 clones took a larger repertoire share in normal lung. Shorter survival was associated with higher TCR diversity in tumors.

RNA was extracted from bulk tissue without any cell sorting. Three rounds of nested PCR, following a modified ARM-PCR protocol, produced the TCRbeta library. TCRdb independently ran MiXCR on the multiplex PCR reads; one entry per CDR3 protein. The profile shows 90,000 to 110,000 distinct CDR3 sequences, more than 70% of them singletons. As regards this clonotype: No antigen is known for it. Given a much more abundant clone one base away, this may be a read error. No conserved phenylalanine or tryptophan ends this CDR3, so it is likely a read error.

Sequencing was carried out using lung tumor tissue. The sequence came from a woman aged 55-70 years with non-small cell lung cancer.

CDR3 sequence (DNA): TGCAGTGCTCAGCGGGATTACGAGCAGTACTTA. Protein sequence: CSAQRDYEQYL. The genes are TRBV20-1 and TRBJ2-7, with 7 bases aligning to TRBD2. This CDR3 spans 11 amino acids. V was clipped by 5 bases and J by 4 bases; unmatched bases: 2. Per the germline V gene, CDR1 is DFQATT and CDR2 is SNEGSKA (reference sequence).